This T cell receptor (beta chain) appears in the sequencing data of a study of CD4 and CD8 cells across lung adenocarcinoma regions. TCRdb itself ran the PCR reads through MiXCR, one entry per CDR3 protein. The sample has around 15,000 distinct CDR3 sequences; around 45% are singletons. Donors had localized lung adenocarcinoma, a non-small cell lung cancer. The CDR3 is 16 residues long. The germline V gene encodes CDR1 MNHEY and CDR2 SVGAGI. Trimming cost V 0 bases and J 0 bases; bases outside gene matches: 4. This clonotype has only a few counts. The sample taken for sequencing was CD4+ T cells from the center of a lung tumor. This sequence originates from a male donor with lung adenocarcinoma. The CD4 and CD8 labels of this study may be unreliable. J is TRBJ2-7 and V is TRBV6-5; 8 bases are shared with TRBD2. This CDR3 reads CASSYSKAGASYEQYF. The CDR3 coding sequence is TGTGCCAGCAGTTACTCGAAAGCGGGAGCCTCCTACGAGCAGTACTTC.